The 28 T cell receptor beta chains reported below all come from one sample, sequenced in a study of T-cell reconstitution after alpha-beta-depleted transplantation in children. Preparation of the TCRbeta library involved a method that used unique molecular identifiers. Each CDR3 protein is one row after TCRdb ran MiXCR on the PCR reads. The sample holds around 420,000 distinct CDR3 sequences, 15% to 20% seen once. Here the sequenced sample was PBMCs, mostly from graft donor cells, taken 360 days after TCRalphabeta/CD19-depleted stem cell transplant. The receptors were gathered from a boy younger than two who had a stem cell transplant for Wiskott-Aldrich syndrome, so the T cells may come from the graft donor.

This clonotype occurred many times. The V and J genes are TRBV12-3 or TRBV12-4 and TRBJ2-1; D may correspond to TRBD1 or TRBD2 (6 bases each). Trimming cost V 9 bases and J 5 bases, with 17 bases left between them. The CDR3 is 14 amino acids. The CDR3 loop is CASWGARKHNEQFF. The CDR3 DNA sequence: TGTGCCAGTTGGGGGGCGCGTAAGCACAATGAGCAGTTCTTC.

The chain is built from TRBV11-1 and TRBJ2-1; tentative D call: TRBD2 (7 bases). CDR3 length: 20 amino acids. Germline values: CDR1 SGHAT, CDR2 FQDESV (reference sequence). The V and J ends lost 4 bases and 0 bases respectively, with 25 bases between them. The CDR3 DNA reads TGTGCCAGCAGCTCCCCCCGGGGGGCACAAGTGCTTAGCTCCTACAATGAGCAGTTCTTC. It yields the protein CASSSPRGAQVLSSYNEQFF.

A few counts support this clonotype. CDR3 sequence reads: CASSPLKAGAGEQFF. The CDR3 DNA follows: TGTGCCAGCAGTCCCCTTAAAGCAGGGGCGGGTGAGCAGTTCTTC. The rearrangement links TRBV6-1 to TRBJ2-1; D possibly corresponds to TRBD1 (6 bases). Trimming cost V 5 bases and J 9 bases, with 20 bases left between them. Per the germline V gene, CDR1 is MNHNS and CDR2 is SASEGT. CDR3 length: 15 amino acids.

This clonotype showed up just once. The V call is TRBV28, the J call TRBJ2-2; 7 bases line up with TRBD1. Germline CDR1 MDHEN, CDR2 SYDVKM. The CDR3 has 15 amino acids. Losses at the gene ends were 0 bases for V and 4 bases for J; bases not matched to a gene: 2. DNA for the CDR3: TGTGCCAGCAGTTTATGGAACAGGGGCACCGGGGAGCTGTTTTTT. Protein: CASSLWNRGTGELFF.

This clonotype was seen a few times. The chain combines TRBV21-1 with TRBJ2-7. TRBV21-1 is annotated as a pseudogene. This CDR3 comprises 13 residues. CDR3 in DNA: TGTGCCAGCAGCAACTGTAAGTCGCACGAGCAGTACTTC. Translated: CASSNCKSHEQYF.

The rearrangement uses TRBV7-2 and TRBJ2-5; TRBD2 matches 9 bases. The CDR3 extends over 15 amino acids. Per germline, CDR1 SGHTA and CDR2 FQGNSA. The V gene end was trimmed by 3 bases and the J gene end by 4 bases; junction bases not matched to a gene: 6. CDR3 amino acids: CASSLVRGGRETQYF. The CDR3 DNA reads as TGTGCCAGCAGCTTGGTGCGGGGGGGCCGAGAGACCCAGTACTTC. Using reference TRBV7-2 and TRBJ2-5 for the parts outside the CDR3, the full variable domain is GAGVSQSPSNKVTEKGKDVELRCDPISGHTALYWYRQSLGQGLEFLIYFQGNSAPDKSGLPSDRFSAERTGGSVSTLTIQRTQQEDSAVYLCASSLVRGGRETQYFGPGTRLLVL.

The CDR3 spells CASSPGRGRVQETQYF. CDR3 bases: TGCGCCAGCAGCCCCGGGAGGGGCCGGGTTCAAGAGACCCAGTACTTC. The chain is built from TRBV5-1 and TRBJ2-5, with TRBD2 matching 8 bases. Germline V CDR1 and CDR2: SGHRS, YFSETQ. This CDR3 is built from 16 residues. V was pared by 4 bases and J by 2 bases, with 10 bases of the junction left unmatched. The complete variable domain, with remaining parts taken from reference TRBV5-1 and TRBJ2-5, reads KAGVTQTPRYLIKTRGQQVTLSCSPISGHRSVSWYQQTPGQGLQFLFEYFSETQRNKGNFPGRFSGRQFSNSRSEMNVSTLELGDSALYLCASSPGRGRVQETQYFGPGTRLLVL.

This clonotype has more than one count but fewer than ten. The chain recombines TRBV21-1 with TRBJ2-7; whether TRBD2, the table's D call, matches the DNA was not checked. TRBV21-1 is a documented pseudogene. The CDR3 extends over 15 amino acids. Written as DNA, the CDR3 is TGTGCCAGCAGCAAAGCGCGGACAAGCCAGTACGAGCAGTACTTC. Its protein is CASSKARTSQYEQYF.

This clonotype was counted at least ten times. V and J are TRBV12-3 or TRBV12-4 and TRBJ1-2; 7 nucleotides agree with TRBD1. This CDR3 region has 15 residues. J gave up 6 bases and V 3 bases, and 10 bases lay outside the gene matches. The CDR3 is CASSFGTAQKDGYTF. The CDR3 DNA is TGTGCCAGCAGTTTTGGGACAGCTCAGAAGGATGGCTACACCTTC.

The chain has TRBV7-9 and TRBJ2-1; TRBD2 aligns across 7 bases. CDR1 is SEHNR and CDR2 is FQNEAQ in the germline V gene (reference sequence). V lost 2 bases and J lost 4; bases outside the gene matches: 8. This CDR3 comprises 16 residues. CDR3 sequence: CASSLRERDRYNEQFF. CDR3 DNA sequence: TGTGCCAGCAGCTTAAGGGAGCGGGATAGGTACAATGAGCAGTTCTTC.

The chain is built from TRBV10-1 and TRBJ2-6, with D possibly TRBD1 on 6 matching bases. V dropped 4 bases and J dropped 2 bases, with 9 bases sitting between them. Per the germline V gene, CDR1 is WNHNN and CDR2 is SYGVQD (reference sequence). The CDR3 spans 15 residues. DNA of the CDR3: TGCGCCAGCAGTGGTGGGGGCCCTGGGGCCAACGTCCTGACTTTC. This sequence encodes CASSGGGPGANVLTF.

This clonotype was counted only a few times. The V call is TRBV12-3 or TRBV12-4, the J call TRBJ2-2; TRBD2 is a possible D gene (6 bases). V was shortened by 1 base and J by 4 bases, with 10 bases between the two germline ends. This CDR3 has 15 amino acids. The CDR3 reads CASSLVGGTTGELFF. The CDR3 region has the DNA TGTGCCAGCAGTTTAGTTGGCGGGACCACCGGGGAGCTGTTTTTT.

This chain uses TRBV20-1 with TRBJ2-5; 7 positions match TRBD2. The germline gives CDR1 DFQATT, CDR2 SNEGSKA (reference sequence). CDR3 size: 15 residues. V lost 0 bases and J lost 2; bases outside the gene matches: 6. CDR3 protein: CSAREKGLLQETQYF. In DNA form, the CDR3 reads TGCAGTGCTAGAGAAAAGGGACTACTACAAGAGACCCAGTACTTC.

The gene calls are TRBV7-6 and TRBJ2-5, with TRBD2 as a possible D gene (5 bases). The V gene's germline CDR1 is SGHVS and CDR2 FNYEAQ. This CDR3 comprises 14 residues. V lost 4 bases to trimming and J lost 2 bases, with 11 bases between them. CDR3: CASSSGLLQETQYF. In DNA, the CDR3 is TGTGCCAGCAGCTCCGGACTGCTGCAAGAGACCCAGTACTTC.

This clonotype was recorded many times. The rearrangement links TRBV28 to TRBJ2-7; D may be TRBD2 (6 bases). This CDR3 is 15 amino acids long. V lost 3 bases, J lost 0 bases, and 12 bases lay in between. Germline V lookup: CDR1 MDHEN, CDR2 SYDVKM. The CDR3 is CASSLGGDFSYEQYF. CDR3 sequence (DNA): TGTGCCAGCAGTTTGGGCGGGGACTTCTCCTACGAGCAGTACTTC.

V and J are TRBV30 and TRBJ2-1, with 7 bases matching TRBD2. V gave up 7 bases and J gave up 6 bases; unmatched junction bases: 12. The germline V gene has CDR1 GTSNPN and CDR2 SVGIG (reference sequence). The CDR3 consists of 14 residues. Written as DNA, the CDR3 is TGTGCCTTAGCAGGTGGGAGGGCTCGCAATGAGCAGTTCTTC. This encodes CALAGGRARNEQFF.

CDR3 nucleotides: TGCGCCAGCCAACCCCTGCTTACAGGAGGCGACACCGGGGAGCTGTTTTTT. Translated: CASQPLLTGGDTGELFF. The rearrangement uses TRBV5-1 and TRBJ2-2; D tentatively fits TRBD1 or TRBD2 (5 bases each). CDR1 and CDR2 from the germline V gene are SGHRS and YFSETQ. V lost 7 bases to trimming and J lost 3 bases, with 22 bases between them. The CDR3 spans 17 residues.

The V gene is TRBV7-2, the J gene TRBJ2-3; 16 positions match TRBD2. Germline assignment: CDR1 SGHTA and CDR2 FQGNSA. There are 17 residues in the CDR3. The V and J ends lost 4 bases and 4 bases, in that order; junction bases with no gene match: 5. This CDR3 is CASSSGTSGRGADTQYF. The CDR3 DNA follows: TGTGCCAGCAGCTCCGGGACTAGCGGGAGGGGGGCAGATACGCAGTATTTT.

This clonotype was counted between two and nine times. This chain connects TRBV7-2 to TRBJ2-7, with D perhaps matching TRBD2 (6 bases). Trimming took off 5 bases at V and 2 bases at J, with 13 bases between the two ends. This CDR3 spans 14 amino acids. Germline V gene data show CDR1 as SGHTA and CDR2 as FQGNSA. CDR3 nucleotides: TGTGCCAGCAGCGCAGAGAGGACTACCTACGAGCAGTACTTC. Residues: CASSAERTTYEQYF.

The rearrangement uses TRBV3-1 and TRBJ1-5; no firm D call. Germline CDR1 and CDR2: LGHDT and YNNKEL (reference sequence). This CDR3 has 18 residues. Trimming removed 0 bases at V and 1 base at J, with 16 bases between. CDR3 sequence reads: CASSQDFPNPASNQPQHF. CDR3 DNA: TGTGCCAGCAGCCAAGATTTCCCCAATCCGGCCAGCAATCAGCCCCAGCATTTT.

This clonotype was counted only a few times. The rearrangement joins TRBV7-8 to TRBJ1-4; D unclear. This CDR3 is built from 13 residues. The ends were cut back, 5 bases at V and 2 bases at J, with 6 bases in the middle. Germline CDR1 is SGHVS and CDR2 is FQNEAQ. The chain's CDR3 is CASSPGTNEKLFF. In DNA form, the CDR3 reads TGTGCCAGCAGCCCTGGGACTAATGAAAAACTGTTTTTT.

The chain employs TRBV5-1 and TRBJ2-5, with TRBD2 as a possible D gene (6 bases). The CDR3 has 15 residues. V was cut by 1 base and J by 5 bases, with 15 bases left in between. Germline V gene data show CDR1 as SGHRS and CDR2 as YFSETQ. The CDR3 nucleotides are TGCGCCAGCAGCTTGTTGGCTAGCGCCAGGGAGACCCAGTACTTC. This translates into CASSLLASARETQYF. Based on the CDR3 plus reference TRBV5-1 and TRBJ2-5, the full variable domain is KAGVTQTPRYLIKTRGQQVTLSCSPISGHRSVSWYQQTPGQGLQFLFEYFSETQRNKGNFPGRFSGRQFSNSRSEMNVSTLELGDSALYLCASSLLASARETQYFGPGTRLLVL.

In this sample, this clonotype turned up a few times. The rearrangement links TRBV28 to TRBJ2-7, with TRBD2 matching over 12 bases. Germline assignment: CDR1 MDHEN and CDR2 SYDVKM. The CDR3 totals 14 residues. Trimming at V came to 8 bases and at J to 1 base, leaving 3 bases not matched to a gene. The CDR3 sequence: CASWTSGASYEQYF. In nucleotides, the CDR3 is TGTGCCAGCTGGACTAGCGGGGCATCCTACGAGCAGTACTTC.

A few counts support this clonotype. The chain employs TRBV18 and TRBJ2-7, with 11 nucleotides matching TRBD2. V shed 3 bases, J shed 6 bases, and the junction held 7 bases outside the gene matches. CDR1 and CDR2 (germline): KGHSH, LQKENI. The CDR3 has 15 amino acids. CDR3 loop: CASSPLGLAVAEQYF. The CDR3 bases are TGTGCCAGCTCACCCCTGGGACTAGCGGTCGCCGAGCAGTACTTC.

In its sample, this clonotype was seen a few times. The chain links TRBV29-1 to TRBJ1-4, with TRBD1 matching 7 bases. The ends lost 4 bases at V and 7 bases at J; junction bases unmatched: 12. The CDR3 runs to 15 residues. Germline V gene lookup returns CDR1 SQVTM and CDR2 ANQGSEA. CDR3 DNA: TGCAGCGTTGGTCTTCCGACAGGGAAGAGTGAAAAACTGTTTTTT. Translation: CSVGLPTGKSEKLFF.

This clonotype was detected only a few times. V usage is TRBV7-8 and J usage is TRBJ2-7; 8 bases agree with TRBD1. The trim removed 5 bases at V and 3 bases at J, leaving 9 bases unmatched. Per germline, CDR1 SGHVS and CDR2 FQNEAQ. The CDR3 is 15 residues long. CDR3 sequence reads: CASSVKTGDIYEQYF. The CDR3 nucleotides are TGTGCCAGCAGCGTTAAGACAGGGGATATCTACGAGCAGTACTTC.

This chain links TRBV5-4 with TRBJ2-1; 8 nucleotides agree with TRBD2. Trimming removed 2 bases from V and 10 bases from J; junction bases left unmatched: 5. In germline, CDR1 is SGHNT, CDR2 YYREEE (reference sequence). This CDR3 has 13 amino acids. The CDR3 reads CASSLETSEEQFF. CDR3 coding DNA: TGTGCCAGCAGCTTAGAGACTAGCGAAGAGCAGTTCTTC.

This clonotype turned up a few times. The CDR3 protein is CASSQGAGGMVEQFF. The CDR3 bases are TGTGCCAGCAGCCAAGGGGCAGGGGGCATGGTTGAGCAGTTCTTC. The rearrangement uses TRBV4-2 and TRBJ2-1; 8 bases map to TRBD1. Germline assignment: CDR1 LGHNA and CDR2 YNFKEQ. With V trimmed by 1 base and J by 9 bases, 8 bases remained unmatched. This CDR3 region has 15 residues.